The sequence of this T cell receptor (beta chain) was determined in a study of T cell responses to AZD1222 COVID-19 vaccine. Notes on this clone: The antigen remains undetermined.

Whole-study results and caveats: The sample set comprised mostly white British donors with more females, and clonal diversity was possibly underestimated.

Germline V gene lookup returns CDR1 MDHEN and CDR2 SYDVKM. Trimming pared 1 base from V and 4 bases from J, leaving 17 bases between. The CDR3 sequence is 17 residues long. Second-dose groups at about 4 or about 12 weeks were pooled. Data came from immunoSEQ multiplex PCR; TCRdb stores just in-frame clones and leaves some out. The sample has around 140,000 clones, approximately 92% seen once; the top ten hold about 3.7%. J is TRBJ2-1 and V is TRBV28, with no clear D. The TCR sequence derives from an adult who received the AZD1222 COVID-19 vaccine. Sequenced material: peripheral blood, taken 28 days after the second AZD1222 dose. The CDR3 region is CASSLFIGDSSYNEQFF. CDR3 nucleotides: TGTGCCAGCAGTTTATTCATCGGAGATTCTTCATACAATGAGCAGTTCTTC. Full variable domain (missing parts from reference TRBV28 and TRBJ2-1): DVKVTQSSRYLVKRTGEKVFLECVQDMDHENMFWYRQDPGLGLRLIYFSYDVKMKEKGDIPEGYSVSREKKERFSLILESASTNQTSMYLCASSLFIGDSSYNEQFFGPGTRLTVL.